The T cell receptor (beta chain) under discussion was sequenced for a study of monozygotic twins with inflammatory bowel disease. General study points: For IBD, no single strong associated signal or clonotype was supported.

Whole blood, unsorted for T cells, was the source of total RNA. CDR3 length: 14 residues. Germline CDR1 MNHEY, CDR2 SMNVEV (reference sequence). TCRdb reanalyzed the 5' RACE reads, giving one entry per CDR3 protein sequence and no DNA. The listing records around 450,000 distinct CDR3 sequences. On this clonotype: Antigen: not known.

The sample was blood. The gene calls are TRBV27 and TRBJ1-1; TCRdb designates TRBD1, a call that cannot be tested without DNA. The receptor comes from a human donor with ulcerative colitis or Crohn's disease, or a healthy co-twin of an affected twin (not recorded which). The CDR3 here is CASSLNHRVTEAFF.